The source of this T cell receptor (beta chain) is a study of human T cells and chemical hapten exposure. Between the trimmed V and J ends, which lost 4 bases and 0 bases, there was a span of 19 bases. Germline V gives CDR1 SGDLS, CDR2 YYNGEE. The CDR3 is 17 amino acids. TCRdb independently ran MiXCR on the RACE reads; one entry per CDR3 protein. The table has over 65,000 distinct CDR3 sequences, approximately 12% seen once. Indicated time point: patch test 1, 2 weeks after DPC sensitization. The treatment was: therapeutic diphenylcyclopropenone sensitization with weekly scalp DPC. Specimen: whole blood, collected in connection with sensitization to the hapten diphenylcyclopropenone (DPC). This TCR came from a woman in her forties or fifties with alopecia areata. Some clones in this sample may be carry-over from other donors' samples. The chain links TRBV9 to TRBJ1-1, with D possibly TRBD1 on 5 matching bases. The CDR3 sequence: CASSPVPPPGMNTEAFF. CDR3 coding DNA: TGTGCCAGCAGCCCTGTTCCCCCCCCAGGGATGAACACTGAAGCTTTCTTT.